The 28 T cell receptor beta chains below were found in one sample sequenced in a study of technical replicates of blood from a handful of donors. TCRdb's table, derived via immunoSEQ multiplex PCR, lists solely in-frame clones and lacks some. This sample has tens of thousands of clones, with under 96% found just once. Sequenced input: T cells isolated from PBMCs. These receptor sequences come from a human donor in good health.

The chain is built from TRBV11-3 and TRBJ2-3, with D possibly being TRBD2 (5 bases). Trimming removed 3 bases from V and 4 bases from J, with 8 bases in between. Looked up from germline, CDR1 is SGHNT and CDR2 is YENEEA. The CDR3 spans 13 residues. The CDR3 coding sequence is TGTGCCAGCAGCTTCCGGGATCCAGATACGCAGTATTTT. It translates to CASSFRDPDTQYF.

The gene calls are TRBV11-3 and TRBJ2-5, with D possibly TRBD1 on 6 matching bases. V dropped 0 bases and J dropped 3 bases, with 14 bases sitting between them. The CDR3 runs to 16 residues. Germline values: CDR1 SGHNT, CDR2 YENEEA. This chain's CDR3 is CASSLDSRGRKETQYF. DNA for the CDR3: TGTGCCAGCAGCTTAGATAGCAGGGGCAGGAAAGAGACCCAGTACTTC. Based on the CDR3 plus reference TRBV11-3 and TRBJ2-5, the full variable domain is EAGVVQSPRYKIIEKKQPVAFWCNPISGHNTLYWYLQNLGQGPELLIRYENEEAVDDSQLPKDRFSAERLKGVDSTLKIQPAELGDSAVYLCASSLDSRGRKETQYFGPGTRLLVL.

The J gene is TRBJ2-3, the V gene TRBV7-3; 8 nucleotides align to TRBD2. This CDR3 is built from 16 residues. The V segment lost 4 bases and the J segment 2 bases; nucleotides outside the gene matches: 8. Germline lookup yields CDR1 SGHTA and CDR2 FQGTGA. This CDR3 reads CASSSRVAGTTDTQYF. The CDR3 DNA reads TGTGCCAGCAGCTCCCGAGTAGCGGGGACCACAGATACGCAGTATTTT.

The chain joins TRBV13 to TRBJ1-2; the D gene is possibly TRBD1 (5 bases). V was trimmed by 0 bases and J by 4 bases, leaving 15 bases between them. This CDR3 contains 16 residues. Germline CDR1 is PRHDT and CDR2 is FYEKMQ (reference sequence). The CDR3 region is CASSLGLRDRLYGYTF. The CDR3 nucleotides are TGTGCCAGCAGCTTAGGCCTTCGCGACAGACTCTATGGCTACACCTTC.

The gene calls are TRBV11-3 and TRBJ1-1; 9 bases are a match to TRBD1. The CDR3 consists of 16 residues. The V gene's germline CDR1 is SGHNT and CDR2 YENEEA. V trimming: 4 bases; J trimming: 5 bases; junction bases outside the gene matches: 11. This CDR3 reads CASSSRTGARFTEAFF. The DNA of the CDR3 is TGTGCCAGCAGCTCGAGGACAGGGGCGCGGTTTACTGAAGCTTTCTTT.

The chain couples TRBV2 to TRBJ1-4, with D perhaps matching TRBD1 (5 bases). Germline CDR1 reads SNHLY; CDR2 reads FYNNEI. CDR3 length: 12 residues. V was pared by 0 bases and J by 12 bases, with 8 bases between. CDR3 sequence: CASSEALRELFF. CDR3 DNA sequence: TGTGCCAGCAGTGAAGCTCTCAGGGAACTGTTTTTT.

The V gene is TRBV9, the J gene TRBJ1-3; TRBD1 agrees at 11 bases. This CDR3 contains 18 residues. Germline assignment: CDR1 SGDLS and CDR2 YYNGEE. Unmatched junction bases numbered 10, after V lost 2 bases and J lost 3 bases. The DNA for the CDR3 is TGTGCCAGCAGCGTTACAGGACAGGGGGCTTTAGGTGGAAACACCATATATTTT. Amino acid sequence: CASSVTGQGALGGNTIYF.

This CDR3 is CASSLEPGQDLSGANVLTF. DNA for the CDR3: TGTGCCAGCAGCTTAGAACCCGGACAGGACTTGTCTGGGGCCAACGTCCTGACTTTC. The chain carries TRBV11-2 and TRBJ2-6, with TRBD1 matching over 7 bases. The length of the CDR3 is 19 residues. V lost 0 bases, J lost 1 base, and 9 bases stayed unmatched. In germline, CDR1 is SGHAT, CDR2 FQNNGV.

V usage is TRBV29-1 and J usage is TRBJ2-2, with 7 nucleotides matching TRBD1. Per the germline V gene, CDR1 is SQVTM and CDR2 is ANQGSEA. The CDR3 loop spans 15 amino acids. V gave up 4 bases and J gave up 3 bases; unmatched junction bases: 8. CDR3 loop: CSVVGGIRDTGELFF. CDR3 bases: TGCAGCGTTGTAGGGGGCATAAGGGACACCGGGGAGCTGTTTTTT.

V and J are TRBV27 and TRBJ2-7, with D maybe TRBD2 (6 bases). Trimming took off 3 bases at V and 4 bases at J, with 13 bases between the two ends. Germline CDR1 is MNHEY and CDR2 is SMNVEV (reference sequence). This CDR3 is 14 amino acids long. Here the CDR3 reads CASSFKGGAYEQYF. CDR3 in DNA: TGTGCCAGCAGTTTCAAGGGAGGTGCGTACGAGCAGTACTTC.

This chain joins TRBV12-5 and TRBJ2-6, with no clear D. V lost 5 bases and J lost 0, with 17 bases in between. CDR1 is LGHNT, CDR2 FRNRAP, per germline. CDR3 size: 18 residues. Written as DNA, the CDR3 is TGTGCTAGTGGTAAGGATAGACACGCCAACTCTGGGGCCAACGTCCTGACTTTC. Protein product: CASGKDRHANSGANVLTF.

The chain combines TRBV2 with TRBJ2-3, with a possible D match to TRBD2 (7 bases). This CDR3 has 14 residues. CDR1 and CDR2 (germline): SNHLY, FYNNEI. V lost 8 bases, J lost 2 bases, and 14 bases lay in between. CDR3 sequence reads: CASHKRDTTDTQYF. As DNA, the CDR3 is TGTGCCAGCCACAAGCGGGACACCACAGATACGCAGTATTTT.

This sequence joins TRBV4-2 and TRBJ2-1, with TRBD2 as a possible D gene (6 bases). The CDR3 has 17 amino acids. V dropped 0 bases and J dropped 4 bases, with 16 bases sitting between them. Germline CDR1 LGHNA, CDR2 YNFKEQ. Written as DNA, the CDR3 is TGTGCCAGCAGCCAAGAATTGGGAACCGGGAGTTACAATGAGCAGTTCTTC. It translates to CASSQELGTGSYNEQFF.

The chain uses TRBV5-1 and TRBJ2-1; 7 nucleotides align to TRBD1. The CDR3 runs 14 residues. Germline V gene sequence: CDR1 SGHRS, CDR2 YFSETQ. Trimming took 4 bases from V and 5 from J; bases not matched to a gene: 6. The CDR3, as DNA: TGCGCCAGCAGCCGCCAAACAGGGGACAATGAGCAGTTCTTC. This translates into CASSRQTGDNEQFF.

This chain uses TRBV9 with TRBJ2-7; D may be TRBD2 (7 bases). Trimming removed 0 bases from V and 2 bases from J, with 15 bases in between. The CDR3 sequence is 16 residues long. Per germline, CDR1 SGDLS and CDR2 YYNGEE. CDR3 nucleotides: TGTGCCAGCAGCGTAGGAGGAGGGGGGGCCCCCTACGAGCAGTACTTC. This sequence encodes CASSVGGGGAPYEQYF.

This clone was detected once. The chain joins TRBV9 to TRBJ2-1; 14 nucleotides agree with TRBD2. Germline CDR1 is SGDLS and CDR2 is YYNGEE. The CDR3 extends over 16 amino acids. Trimming cost V 7 bases and J 7 bases; bases outside gene matches: 10. The CDR3 DNA follows: TGTGCCAGCGGTCCCGGGACTAGCGGGAGTTTGAATGAGCAGTTCTTC. Translated: CASGPGTSGSLNEQFF.

The rearrangement links TRBV7-8 to TRBJ2-7; D ambiguous. The CDR3 is 15 amino acids. V lost 3 bases and J lost 3, with 15 bases in between. CDR1 SGHVS and CDR2 FQNEAQ come from the germline V gene. As DNA, the CDR3 is TGTGCCAGCAGCTTGTCTACCCACGCTATCTACGAGCAGTACTTC. Translation: CASSLSTHAIYEQYF. The full variable domain, rest sourced from reference TRBV7-8 and TRBJ2-7, is GAGVSQSPRYKVAKRGQDVALRCDPISGHVSLFWYQQALGQGPEFLTYFQNEAQLDKSGLPSDRFFAERPEGSVSTLKIQRTQQEDSAVYLCASSLSTHAIYEQYFGPGTRLTVT.

The chain uses TRBV9 and TRBJ1-2, with 8 bases lining up with TRBD1. The CDR3 is 16 amino acids. The V and J ends lost 4 bases and 6 bases, in that order; junction bases with no gene match: 14. Germline CDR1 and CDR2: SGDLS and YYNGEE. CDR3: CASSHPSDRGRDGYTF. CDR3 DNA sequence: TGTGCCAGCAGCCACCCTTCTGACAGGGGTAGAGATGGCTACACCTTC.

The CDR3 region is CATSSLPTGDEQYF. The DNA of the CDR3 is TGTGCCACCAGCAGTCTCCCCACAGGGGACGAGCAGTACTTC. The chain is built from TRBV15 and TRBJ2-7, with 7 positions matching TRBD1. CDR1 and CDR2 from the germline V gene are LNHNV and YYDKDF (reference sequence). J lost 5 bases, V lost 3 bases, and 7 bases had no gene match. The length of the CDR3 is 14 residues.

V usage is TRBV13 and J usage is TRBJ2-1; no reliable D call. Germline V gives CDR1 PRHDT, CDR2 FYEKMQ (reference sequence). The CDR3 is 11 amino acids. V was pared by 5 bases and J by 7 bases, with 6 bases between. As DNA, the CDR3 is TGTGCCAGCAGCCCTACGAATGAGCAGTTCTTC. It yields the protein CASSPTNEQFF.

The chain joins TRBV2 to TRBJ1-1; D might be TRBD1 (6 bases). The CDR3 has 15 residues. Trimming cost V 6 bases and J 5 bases, with 19 bases left between them. In germline, CDR1 is SNHLY, CDR2 FYNNEI. The CDR3: CASRLDRTPGTEAFF. The CDR3 region has the DNA TGTGCCAGCAGACTAGACAGGACCCCTGGGACTGAAGCTTTCTTT.

The chain links TRBV29-1 to TRBJ2-5; D perhaps matches TRBD2 (6 bases). The germline gives CDR1 SQVTM, CDR2 ANQGSEA. V was cut by 6 bases and J by 4 bases, with 15 bases left in between. The CDR3 spans 13 residues. This CDR3 reads CSVPGREPETQYF. The CDR3 DNA follows: TGCAGCGTCCCAGGGCGGGAACCAGAGACCCAGTACTTC. Full variable domain (rest looked up from reference TRBV29-1 and TRBJ2-5): SAVISQKPSRDICQRGTSLTIQCQVDSQVTMMFWYRQQPGQSLTLIATANQGSEATYESGFVIDKFPISRPNLTFSTLTVSNMSPEDSSIYLCSVPGREPETQYFGPGTRLLVL.

The chain links TRBV21-1 to TRBJ2-7; TRBD2 is taken as the D call from the table, unchecked against the DNA. TRBV21-1 is annotated as a pseudogene. This CDR3 comprises 14 residues. CDR3 sequence (DNA): TGTGCCAGCACCCCTGGGGGGATCCCCTACGAGCAGTACTTC. Translating gives CASTPGGIPYEQYF.

The genes are TRBV9 and TRBJ2-7, with 10 bases aligning to TRBD2. CDR3 length: 17 amino acids. CDR1 SGDLS and CDR2 YYNGEE come from the germline V gene. The junction had 12 bases not matched to a gene; V was cut back by 4 bases and J by 2 bases. The CDR3 bases are TGTGCCAGCAGCAGACACTTAAGCGGGAGGGCAGCCTACGAGCAGTACTTC. It is translated as CASSRHLSGRAAYEQYF.

The chain has TRBV10-3 and TRBJ1-2, with TRBD1 matching 8 bases. V lost 6 bases to trimming and J lost 4 bases; unmatched junction nucleotides: 10. Germline lookup yields CDR1 ENHRY and CDR2 SYGVKD. The CDR3 totals 15 residues. In nucleotides, the CDR3 is TGTGCCATCAGCAAGGGACAGGAGCTGTCCTATGGCTACACCTTC. Amino acids: CAISKGQELSYGYTF.

The chain links TRBV5-6 to TRBJ2-7; TRBD1 might be the D (6 bases). Trimming removed 4 bases at V and 5 bases at J, with 13 bases between. Per germline, CDR1 SGHDT and CDR2 YYEEEE. The CDR3 loop spans 13 amino acids. For the CDR3, the DNA is TGTGCCAGCAGCCTTAGCAGGGGAAACGAGCAGTACTTC. It encodes CASSLSRGNEQYF.

The V gene is TRBV7-2, the J gene TRBJ2-1, with 7 bases aligning to TRBD1. In germline, CDR1 is SGHTA, CDR2 FQGNSA. The V segment lost 1 base and the J segment 4 bases; nucleotides outside the gene matches: 13. The CDR3 has 18 amino acids. In DNA form, the CDR3 reads TGTGCCAGCAGCTTAGAACGGCTGGGCAGGGGGTTGTACAATGAGCAGTTCTTC. It is translated as CASSLERLGRGLYNEQFF.

This clone was observed a single time. The V call is TRBV15, the J call TRBJ2-5; D may be TRBD1 (6 bases). The V gene lost 8 bases and the J gene lost 1 base, with 11 bases spanning the gap. The CDR3 runs to 13 residues. In germline, CDR1 is LNHNV, CDR2 YYDKDF (reference sequence). The DNA of the CDR3 is TGTGCCACCTCTAGGGGGTCCCAAGAGACCCAGTACTTC. Translated, it gives CATSRGSQETQYF. The complete variable domain, with remaining parts taken from reference TRBV15 and TRBJ2-5, reads DAMVIQNPRYQVTQFGKPVTLSCSQTLNHNVMYWYQQKSSQAPKLLFHYYDKDFNNEADTPDNFQSRRPNTSFCFLDIRSPGLGDTAMYLCATSRGSQETQYFGPGTRLLVL.